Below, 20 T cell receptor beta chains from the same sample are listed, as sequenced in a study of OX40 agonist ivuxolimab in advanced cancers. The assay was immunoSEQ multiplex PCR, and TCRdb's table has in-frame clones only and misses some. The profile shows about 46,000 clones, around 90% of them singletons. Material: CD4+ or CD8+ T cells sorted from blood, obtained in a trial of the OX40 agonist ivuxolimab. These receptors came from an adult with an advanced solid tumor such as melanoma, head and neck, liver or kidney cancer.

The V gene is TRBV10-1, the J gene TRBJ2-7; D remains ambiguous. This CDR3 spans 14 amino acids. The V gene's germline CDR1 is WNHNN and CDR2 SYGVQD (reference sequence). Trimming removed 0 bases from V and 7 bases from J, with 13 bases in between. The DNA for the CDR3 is TGCGCCAGCAGTGAGTCCGGTCTGCCGCGGGAGCAGTACTTC. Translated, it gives CASSESGLPREQYF.

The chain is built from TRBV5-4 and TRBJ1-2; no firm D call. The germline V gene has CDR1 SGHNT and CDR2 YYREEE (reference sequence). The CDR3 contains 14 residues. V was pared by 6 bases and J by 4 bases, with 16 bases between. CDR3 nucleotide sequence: TGTGCCAGCAACCCGTCAGCGGGCAGCTATGGCTACACCTTC. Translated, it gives CASNPSAGSYGYTF.

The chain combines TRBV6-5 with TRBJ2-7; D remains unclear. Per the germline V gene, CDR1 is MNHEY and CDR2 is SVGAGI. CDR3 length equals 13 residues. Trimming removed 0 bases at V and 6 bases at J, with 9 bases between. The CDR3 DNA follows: TGTGCCAGCAGTTACTCCCCAAAATTCGAGCAGTACTTC. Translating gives CASSYSPKFEQYF.

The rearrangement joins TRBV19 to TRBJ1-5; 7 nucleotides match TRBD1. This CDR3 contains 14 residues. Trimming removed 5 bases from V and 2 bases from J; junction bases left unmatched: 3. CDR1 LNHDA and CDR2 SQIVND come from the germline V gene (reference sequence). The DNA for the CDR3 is TGTGCCAGTAGTGAAGGGGGCGGCAATCAGCCCCAGCATTTT. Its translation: CASSEGGGNQPQHF.

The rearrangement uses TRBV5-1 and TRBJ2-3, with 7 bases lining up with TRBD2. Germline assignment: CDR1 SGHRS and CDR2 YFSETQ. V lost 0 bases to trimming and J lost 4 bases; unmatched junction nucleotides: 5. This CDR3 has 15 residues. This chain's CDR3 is CASSLAVGGADTQYF. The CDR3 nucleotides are TGCGCCAGCAGCTTGGCGGTGGGAGGGGCAGATACGCAGTATTTT.

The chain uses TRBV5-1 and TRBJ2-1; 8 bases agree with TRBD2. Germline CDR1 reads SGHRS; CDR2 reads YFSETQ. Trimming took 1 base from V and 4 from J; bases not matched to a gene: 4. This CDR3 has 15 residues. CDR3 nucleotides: TGCGCCAGCAGCTTGTGGGCTAGCGGGTACAATGAGCAGTTCTTC. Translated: CASSLWASGYNEQFF.

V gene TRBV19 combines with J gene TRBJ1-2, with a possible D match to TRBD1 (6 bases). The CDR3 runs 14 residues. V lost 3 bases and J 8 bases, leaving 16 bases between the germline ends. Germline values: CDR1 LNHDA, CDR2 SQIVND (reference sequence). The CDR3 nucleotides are TGTGCCAGTAGTATGGGGGGGCGTCCTGAGGGCTACACCTTC. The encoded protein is CASSMGGRPEGYTF.

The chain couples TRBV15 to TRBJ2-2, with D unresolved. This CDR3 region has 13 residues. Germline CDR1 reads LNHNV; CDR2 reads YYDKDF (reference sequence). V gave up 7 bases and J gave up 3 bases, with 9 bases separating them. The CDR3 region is CATKRVDTGELFF. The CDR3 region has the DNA TGTGCCACCAAAAGGGTCGACACCGGGGAGCTGTTTTTT.

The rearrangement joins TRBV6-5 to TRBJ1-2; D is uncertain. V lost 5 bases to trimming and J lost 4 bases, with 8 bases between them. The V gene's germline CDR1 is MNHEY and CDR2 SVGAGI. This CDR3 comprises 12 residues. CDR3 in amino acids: CASSPSGYGYTF. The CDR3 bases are TGTGCCAGCAGTCCCAGTGGCTATGGCTACACCTTC.

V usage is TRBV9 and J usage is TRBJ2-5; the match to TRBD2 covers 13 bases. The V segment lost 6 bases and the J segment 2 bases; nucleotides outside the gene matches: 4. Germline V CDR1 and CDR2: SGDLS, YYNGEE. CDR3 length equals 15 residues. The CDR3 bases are TGTGCCAGCACCCTGGGACTAGCGGGGCAAGAGACCCAGTACTTC. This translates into CASTLGLAGQETQYF.

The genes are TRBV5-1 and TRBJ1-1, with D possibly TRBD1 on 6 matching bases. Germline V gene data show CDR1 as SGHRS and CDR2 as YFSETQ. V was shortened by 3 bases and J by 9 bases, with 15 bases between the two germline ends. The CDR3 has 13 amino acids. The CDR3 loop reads CASSWGAEGQAFF. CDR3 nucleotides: TGCGCCAGCAGCTGGGGGGCGGAGGGCCAAGCTTTCTTT.

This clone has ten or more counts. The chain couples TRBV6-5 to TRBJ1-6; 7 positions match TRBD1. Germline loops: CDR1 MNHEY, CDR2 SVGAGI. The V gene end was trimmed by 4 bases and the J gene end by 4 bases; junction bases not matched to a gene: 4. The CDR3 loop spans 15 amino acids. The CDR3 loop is CASSLGQDYNSPLHF. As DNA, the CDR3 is TGTGCCAGCAGTTTAGGACAGGATTATAATTCACCCCTCCACTTT.

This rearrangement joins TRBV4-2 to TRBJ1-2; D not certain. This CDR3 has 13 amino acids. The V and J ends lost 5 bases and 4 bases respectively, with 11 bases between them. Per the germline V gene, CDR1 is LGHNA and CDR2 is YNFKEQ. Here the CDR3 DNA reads TGTGCCAGCAGCTTGGACGGACTCTATGGCTACACCTTC. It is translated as CASSLDGLYGYTF.

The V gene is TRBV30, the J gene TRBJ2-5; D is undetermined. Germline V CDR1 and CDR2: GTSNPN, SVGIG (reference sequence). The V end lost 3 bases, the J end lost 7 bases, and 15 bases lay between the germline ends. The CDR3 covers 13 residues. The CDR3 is CAWSIRPRGTQYF. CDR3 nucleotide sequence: TGTGCCTGGAGCATCCGACCTCGAGGGACCCAGTACTTC.

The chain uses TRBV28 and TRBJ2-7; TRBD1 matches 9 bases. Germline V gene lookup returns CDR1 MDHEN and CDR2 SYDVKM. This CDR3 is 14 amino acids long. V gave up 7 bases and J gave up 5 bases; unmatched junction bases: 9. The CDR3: CASKGDRVRDEQYF. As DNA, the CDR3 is TGTGCCAGCAAGGGGGACAGGGTAAGGGACGAGCAGTACTTC. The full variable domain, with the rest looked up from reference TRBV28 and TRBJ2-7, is DVKVTQSSRYLVKRTGEKVFLECVQDMDHENMFWYRQDPGLGLRLIYFSYDVKMKEKGDIPEGYSVSREKKERFSLILESASTNQTSMYLCASKGDRVRDEQYFGPGTRLTVT.

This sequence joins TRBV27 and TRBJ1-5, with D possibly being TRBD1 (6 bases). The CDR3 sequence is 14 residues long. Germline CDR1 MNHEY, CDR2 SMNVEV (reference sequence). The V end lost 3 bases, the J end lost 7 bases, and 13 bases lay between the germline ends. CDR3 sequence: CASSLGGPGQPQHF. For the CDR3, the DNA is TGTGCCAGCAGTTTGGGGGGGCCTGGGCAGCCCCAGCATTTT.

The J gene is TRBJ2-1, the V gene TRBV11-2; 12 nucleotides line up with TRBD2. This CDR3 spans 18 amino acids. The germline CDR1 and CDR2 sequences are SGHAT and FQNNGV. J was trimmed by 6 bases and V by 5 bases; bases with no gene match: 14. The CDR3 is CASSHGLAGYLLGNEQFF. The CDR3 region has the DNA TGTGCCAGCAGCCACGGACTAGCGGGATATCTGTTAGGCAATGAGCAGTTCTTC.

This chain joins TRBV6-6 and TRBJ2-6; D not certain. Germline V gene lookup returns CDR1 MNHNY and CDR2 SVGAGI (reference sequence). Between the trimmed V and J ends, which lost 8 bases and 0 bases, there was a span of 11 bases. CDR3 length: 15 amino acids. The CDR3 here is CASRARYSGANVLTF. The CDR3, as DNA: TGTGCCAGCCGGGCCAGGTACTCTGGGGCCAACGTCCTGACTTTC.

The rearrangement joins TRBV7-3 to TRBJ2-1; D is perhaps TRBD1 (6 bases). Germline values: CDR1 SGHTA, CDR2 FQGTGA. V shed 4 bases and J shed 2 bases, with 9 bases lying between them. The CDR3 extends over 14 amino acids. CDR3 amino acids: CASSSGQPYNEQFF. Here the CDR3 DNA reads TGTGCCAGCAGCTCCGGACAGCCCTACAATGAGCAGTTCTTC.

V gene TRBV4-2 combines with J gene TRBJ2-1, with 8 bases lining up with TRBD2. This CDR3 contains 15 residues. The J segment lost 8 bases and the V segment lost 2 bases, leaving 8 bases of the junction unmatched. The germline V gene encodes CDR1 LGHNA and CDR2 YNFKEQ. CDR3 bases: TGTGCCAGCAGCCAAAAACCGGGACTAGGGGATGAGCAGTTCTTC. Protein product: CASSQKPGLGDEQFF.